This T cell receptor beta chain was captured in a study of shared clonotypes between healthy human individuals. The CDR3 length is 14 residues. Germline V gene data show CDR1 as MNHEY and CDR2 as SVGAGI. Trimming cost V 6 bases and J 5 bases; bases outside gene matches: 5. TCRdb's table, derived via immunoSEQ multiplex PCR, lists solely in-frame clones and lacks some. This table holds roughly 2.2 million clones, just under 95% found once. Specimen: naive CD4+ T cells from PBMCs. Subset meaning: CD45RA+ positively selected. The clonotype comes from a man aged 18 to 30 in good health. Some clones in this sample may be carry-over from other donors' samples. The chain is built from TRBV6-5 and TRBJ2-7; 12 positions match TRBD2. The DNA for the CDR3 is TGTGCCAGCAGGACGACTAGCGGGAGCCACGAGCAGTACTTC. Its protein product is CASRTTSGSHEQYF.